Listed below are T cell receptor beta chains from one sample, sequenced in a study of vaccination and CD4 T cells after COVID-19. TCRdb recomputed calls from the PCR reads with MiXCR, one row per CDR3 protein. The sample lists roughly 15,000 distinct CDR3 sequences; around half were seen once. For these TCRs, the target antigens are not known. Sequenced sample: CD4+ T cells from blood, cultured in vitro. The receptors stem from a human donor who had recovered from COVID-19. Both conserved end residues are part of each CDR3. Each record gives: CDR3 protein, CDR3 DNA, J gene, V gene, D gene, clone size. D genes are given only for firm matches. Clone size is given for some rows only: seen once, a few or many times, or a class if the clone is expanded.

CDR3aa: CASSPPTSLFYEQYF
CDR3nt: TGTGCCAGCTCACCACCGACTAGCCTTTTCTACGAGCAGTACTTC
j_gene: TRBJ2-7
v_gene: TRBV18
d_gene: TRBD2
abundance: -

CDR3aa: CASRGGSGGQPQHF
CDR3nt: TGTGCCAGCAGGGGGGGCAGTGGGGGTCAGCCCCAGCATTTT
j_gene: TRBJ1-5
v_gene: TRBV2
d_gene: -
abundance: once

CDR3aa: CASSVGGQETQYF
CDR3nt: TGTGCCAGCAGCGTCGGGGGACAAGAGACCCAGTACTTC
j_gene: TRBJ2-5
v_gene: TRBV7-2
d_gene: -
abundance: -

CDR3aa: CASSLSSGEYNEQFF
CDR3nt: TGTGCCAGCAGCTTGTCCAGCGGAGAATACAATGAGCAGTTCTTC
j_gene: TRBJ2-1
v_gene: TRBV5-4
d_gene: -
abundance: -

CDR3aa: CATSDSRQGTTGNEQFF
CDR3nt: TGTGCCACCAGTGATAGTAGACAGGGCACGACTGGCAATGAGCAGTTCTTC
j_gene: TRBJ2-1
v_gene: TRBV24-1
d_gene: TRBD1
abundance: once

CDR3aa: CSAYIGGVNTEAFF
CDR3nt: TGCAGTGCATATATAGGGGGAGTGAACACTGAAGCTTTCTTT
j_gene: TRBJ1-1
v_gene: TRBV20-1
d_gene: -
abundance: few

CDR3aa: CASSSQVSSYNEQFF
CDR3nt: TGTGCCAGCAGTTCACAGGTGAGCTCCTACAATGAGCAGTTCTTC
j_gene: TRBJ2-1
v_gene: TRBV27
d_gene: -
abundance: once

CDR3aa: CASSVTLGSGNTIYF
CDR3nt: TGTGCCAGCAGTGTAACGTTGGGCTCAGGAAACACCATATATTTT
j_gene: TRBJ1-3
v_gene: TRBV2
d_gene: -
abundance: -

CDR3aa: CSAPGTSTDTQYF
CDR3nt: TGCAGTGCCCCCGGGACCAGCACAGATACGCAGTATTTT
j_gene: TRBJ2-3
v_gene: TRBV20-1
d_gene: -
abundance: -

CDR3aa: CASAVGADTEAFF
CDR3nt: TGTGCCAGCGCGGTTGGAGCGGACACTGAAGCTTTCTTT
j_gene: TRBJ1-1
v_gene: TRBV18
d_gene: -
abundance: -

CDR3aa: CASSEARHQPQHF
CDR3nt: TGTGCCAGCAGTGAAGCGCGACATCAGCCCCAGCATTTT
j_gene: TRBJ1-5
v_gene: TRBV6-1
d_gene: -
abundance: -

CDR3aa: CASSRTTSGAGETQYF
CDR3nt: TGTGCCAGCAGCCGCACGACTAGCGGAGCAGGAGAGACCCAGTACTTC
j_gene: TRBJ2-5
v_gene: TRBV7-9
d_gene: TRBD2
abundance: -

CDR3aa: CSAPRRGAETQYF
CDR3nt: TGCAGTGCCCCTAGACGGGGGGCGGAGACCCAGTACTTC
j_gene: TRBJ2-5
v_gene: TRBV20-1
d_gene: -
abundance: -

CDR3aa: CASSAGQLETQYF
CDR3nt: TGTGCCAGCAGTGCAGGACAGTTAGAGACCCAGTACTTC
j_gene: TRBJ2-5
v_gene: TRBV7-6
d_gene: -
abundance: -

CDR3aa: CASSPAEDGTPLHF
CDR3nt: TGTGCCAGCAGCCCAGCGGAGGACGGGACACCCCTCCACTTT
j_gene: TRBJ1-6
v_gene: TRBV7-8
d_gene: -
abundance: -

CDR3aa: CASSLRTYRGLRNSPLHF
CDR3nt: TGTGCCAGCAGTTTACGTACCTACAGGGGGCTGCGGAATTCACCCCTCCACTTT
j_gene: TRBJ1-6
v_gene: TRBV28
d_gene: TRBD1
abundance: few

CDR3aa: CASSVSPSTYEQYF
CDR3nt: TGCGCCAGCTCCGTTTCGCCTTCAACCTACGAGCAGTACTTC
j_gene: TRBJ2-7
v_gene: TRBV5-1
d_gene: -
abundance: medium-sized

CDR3aa: CASSLDSSSYNEQFF
CDR3nt: TGCGCCAGCAGCCTGGACAGCAGCTCCTACAATGAGCAGTTCTTC
j_gene: TRBJ2-1
v_gene: TRBV5-1
d_gene: -
abundance: -

CDR3aa: CASSSTGGVSSYNEQFF
CDR3nt: TGTGCCAGCAGTTCAACCGGGGGAGTGAGCTCCTACAATGAGCAGTTCTTC
j_gene: TRBJ2-1
v_gene: TRBV27
d_gene: -
abundance: -

CDR3aa: CASSPTGQGNTEAFF
CDR3nt: TGTGCCAGCAGCCCCACCGGCCAGGGGAACACTGAAGCTTTCTTT
j_gene: TRBJ1-1
v_gene: TRBV11-3
d_gene: -
abundance: -

CDR3aa: CASNWAGDHSYNEQFF
CDR3nt: TGTGCCAGCAACTGGGCTGGGGACCATTCCTACAATGAGCAGTTCTTC
j_gene: TRBJ2-1
v_gene: TRBV7-2
d_gene: -
abundance: few

CDR3aa: CSAIPVAGVLDTQYF
CDR3nt: TGCAGTGCTATCCCGGTAGCGGGGGTGTTAGATACGCAGTATTTT
j_gene: TRBJ2-3
v_gene: TRBV20-1
d_gene: TRBD2
abundance: -

CDR3aa: CASSPTDNSPLHF
CDR3nt: TGCGCCAGCAGTCCGACAGATAATTCACCCCTCCACTTT
j_gene: TRBJ1-6
v_gene: TRBV5-1
d_gene: -
abundance: few

CDR3aa: CATSREVARDQPQHF
CDR3nt: TGTGCCACCAGCAGAGAAGTCGCAAGAGATCAGCCCCAGCATTTT
j_gene: TRBJ1-5
v_gene: TRBV15
d_gene: -
abundance: few

CDR3aa: CASSLDRGRVTF
CDR3nt: TGTGCCAGCAGCTTGGACAGGGGGCGCGTCACCTTC
j_gene: TRBJ1-2
v_gene: TRBV7-2
d_gene: TRBD1
abundance: few

CDR3aa: CSAAGTSGSVRETQYF
CDR3nt: TGCAGTGCCGCAGGGACTAGCGGGAGTGTCCGGGAGACCCAGTACTTC
j_gene: TRBJ2-5
v_gene: TRBV20-1
d_gene: TRBD2
abundance: -

CDR3aa: CASSLTDGDTEAFF
CDR3nt: TGTGCCAGCAGCTTAACCGACGGGGACACTGAAGCTTTCTTT
j_gene: TRBJ1-1
v_gene: TRBV7-2
d_gene: -
abundance: medium-sized

CDR3aa: CASSRGLATNEQFF
CDR3nt: TGTGCCAGCAGTAGGGGACTAGCCACCAATGAGCAGTTCTTC
j_gene: TRBJ2-1
v_gene: TRBV27
d_gene: TRBD2
abundance: -

CDR3aa: CASSSPGSGTDTQYF
CDR3nt: TGTGCCAGCAGTTCCCCCGGCTCCGGGACAGATACGCAGTATTTT
j_gene: TRBJ2-3
v_gene: TRBV6-2/TRBV6-3
d_gene: -
abundance: -

CDR3aa: CANLGLAGVYEQYF
CDR3nt: TGCGCCAACCTAGGACTAGCGGGAGTCTACGAGCAGTACTTC
j_gene: TRBJ2-7
v_gene: TRBV10-1
d_gene: TRBD2
abundance: -

CDR3aa: CASSPHHVTGASYTF
CDR3nt: TGTGCCAGCAGCCCCCACCATGTGACAGGAGCCTCCTACACCTTC
j_gene: TRBJ1-2
v_gene: TRBV6-1
d_gene: -
abundance: -

CDR3aa: CAILGDEAPLHF
CDR3nt: TGTGCCATCCTCGGGGACGAGGCACCCCTCCACTTT
j_gene: TRBJ1-6
v_gene: TRBV6-4
d_gene: -
abundance: few

CDR3aa: CSARRGLGTDTQYF
CDR3nt: TGCAGTGCTCGCAGGGGGCTAGGCACAGATACGCAGTATTTT
j_gene: TRBJ2-3
v_gene: TRBV20-1
d_gene: TRBD1
abundance: -